The clone carrying this T cell receptor beta chain was seen at least ten times. Its antigen is unidentified. A single record per CDR3 protein comes from TCRdb applying MiXCR to the reads. In the table there are approximately 1,000,000 distinct CDR3 sequences, approximately 30% of which are singletons. CDR3 size: 14 residues. The germline V gene encodes CDR1 SGHVS and CDR2 FNYEAQ. V lost 1 base, J lost 12 bases, and 16 bases lay in between. The data derive from a study of T cell repertoires in cytomegalovirus infection. The wider study: Recently identified HLA-C-restricted CMV epitopes and well-studied HLA-B-restricted CMV epitopes were used by the study. In public TCR beta signatures, there were indications of both CMV infection and matching HLA type.

General study points: Pooled public TCR beta family frequency picked out CMV carriers with the relevant HLA. HLA-C-restricted TCR beta clonotypes specific for CMV led the ex vivo response.

The chain couples TRBV7-6 to TRBJ2-4; D gene unclear. The clonotype originates from a human donor in good health (CMV status not recorded). Some clones in this sample may be carry-over from other donors' samples. The sample in question was cultured CD8+ T cells from PBMCs, obtained from culture after CMV antigen stimulation. The CDR3 loop is CASSLESGFPGQYF. CDR3 DNA: TGTGCCAGCAGCTTAGAGTCAGGCTTCCCTGGTCAGTACTTC.